This TCR beta chain was profiled in a study of blood T cells in healthy people across ages. This clonotype was seen ten or more times. Sample-barcoded 5' priming and a J-beta primer mix drove a second PCR of roughly 6 to 12 cycles. Tags on each cDNA molecule came from a template-switch adaptor with 12 random nucleotides. TCRdb used MiXCR to reprocess the 5' RACE reads, holding one entry per CDR3 protein. The sample lists 1.6 million or so distinct CDR3 sequences; 30% to 35% were seen once. The material sequenced was blood. This clonotype was sampled from a woman younger than 45 in good health.

The chain's CDR3 is CSVGEGLTQYF. The CDR3 nucleotides are TGCAGCGTTGGCGAAGGGCTGACCCAGTACTTC. This chain uses TRBV29-1 with TRBJ2-5, with D hard to call. CDR3 size: 11 residues. Trimming stripped 4 bases from V and 7 bases from J, with 10 bases between. The germline V gene has CDR1 SQVTM and CDR2 ANQGSEA.